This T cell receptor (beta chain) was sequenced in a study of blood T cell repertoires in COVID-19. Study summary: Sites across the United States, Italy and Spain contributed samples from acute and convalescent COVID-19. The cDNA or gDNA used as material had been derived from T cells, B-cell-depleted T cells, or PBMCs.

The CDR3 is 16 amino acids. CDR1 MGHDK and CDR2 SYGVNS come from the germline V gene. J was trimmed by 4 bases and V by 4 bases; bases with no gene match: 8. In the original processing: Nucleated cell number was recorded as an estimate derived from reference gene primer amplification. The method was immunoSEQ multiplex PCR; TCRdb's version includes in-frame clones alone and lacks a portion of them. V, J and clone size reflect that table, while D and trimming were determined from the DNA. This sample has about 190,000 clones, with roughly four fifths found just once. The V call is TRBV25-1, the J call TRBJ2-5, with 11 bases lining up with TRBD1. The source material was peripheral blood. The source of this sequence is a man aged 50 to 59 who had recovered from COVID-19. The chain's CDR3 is CASSARTGGVGETQYF. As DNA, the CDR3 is TGTGCCAGCAGTGCCCGGACAGGGGGCGTCGGAGAGACCCAGTACTTC.